This TCR beta chain was identified during a study of Ad26.COV2.S vaccination and SARS-CoV-2 variants (dated by TCRdb to the early 2020s). As for the study more broadly: Donors in the vaccine arm were drawn from COV1001, a multicentre, randomized, double-blind, placebo-controlled phase I-IIa trial testing Ad26.COV2.S in healthy adults. Participants in the trial were split at random into five groups of five each, receiving low-dose or high-dose Ad26.COV2.S once or twice, or else placebo on both occasions. The specificity and breadth of SARS-CoV-2-reactive T cell receptors after Ad26.COV2.S vaccination were assessed by TCRbeta repertoire sequencing. Throughout the experiments and outcome assessment, investigators stayed blinded to trial group allocation. Ad26.COV2.S was given intramuscularly at 5x10^10 or 1x10^11 viral particles, as a single shot or as two shots 56 days apart. The TCR-sequenced set comprised approximately 32 samples: some 20 Ad26.COV2.S vaccine recipients, 5 placebo recipients and 8 SARS-CoV-2 convalescent individuals.

The CDR3 spans 12 residues, from the cysteine through the phenylalanine. Only the CDR3 DNA is retained, 36 bases long and in frame from the first base. Per the germline V gene, MDHEN is the CDR1 and SYDVKM is the CDR2. Trimming at the junction amounts to 8 bases on V and 5 bases on J, and the germline ends lie 12 bases apart. TCRbeta CDR3 regions were sequenced with the immunoSEQ Assay. After extraction, genomic DNA underwent amplification by bias-controlled multiplex PCR, followed by high-throughput sequencing. The study's own analysis went as follows. To quantify the absolute abundance of every unique TCRbeta CDR3 region, sequences were collapsed and filtered. T cell fraction was estimated by normalizing TCRbeta template counts to usable DNA, which was measured by amplifying reference genes present in all nucleated cells. Repertoire TCRs were annotated as SARS-CoV-2-specific by exact matching of V gene, CDR3 amino acid sequence and J gene to a known reactive TCR set. The reference SARS-CoV-2 TCR set was obtained from MIRA and was filtered for enrichment in COVID-19-positive ImmuneCODE repertoires, whereby public or cross-reactive TCRs were removed. Based on the MIRA antigens, annotated TCRs were further analysed at the level of specific ORF or position within ORF. Breadth was defined as annotated unique rearrangements over total unique productive rearrangements; depth was the summed frequency of those rearrangements. Group comparisons of TCR breadth used two-sided Wilcoxon rank-sum tests. TCRdb holds this immuneACCESS table with in-frame rearrangements only. Some clones are missing; in checked studies, unresolved V genes explain under half, and the rest has no known cause. That table is the source of V, J and clone size, and D and trimming were worked out from the DNA. This sample lists some 410,000 clones; 92% were detected once. The ten biggest clones cover around 1.7% of the sample.

Sample treatment or condition, as interpreted from the label and publication: around 19 received Ad26.COV2.S at low or high dose, single or two shots; about 5 received placebo; per-sample allocation not given. For vaccine and placebo recipients, repertoires were sequenced using samples collected on day 63 after the first injection. Cohort 1b enrolled about 25 adults aged 18-55 years at a single site in Boston, USA, between 29 July and 7 August 2020. Ad26.COV2.S consisted of a replication-incompetent adenovirus type 26 vector by which a prefusion-stabilized SARS-CoV-2 spike protein from the original Wuhan strain was expressed. Details on this clone: What antigen it recognizes has not been identified. Base qualities are missing; no much larger clone stands one base away.

Points the paper makes about the study in general: Vaccine and placebo recipients had similar non-spike TCR breadth, a finding consistent with the vaccine containing only spike. It was noted by the authors that total T cell responses may have been underestimated by the TCR breadth and depth analyses. The study was not powered for comparison of responses between vaccine doses or regimens. Higher spike-specific TCR breadth was observed in Ad26.COV2.S recipients than in placebo recipients (P = 0.0014). After vaccination, substantial breadth of spike-specific CD8+ and CD4+ T cell responses was reported.

Here the sequenced sample was peripheral blood, taken in a trial of Ad26.COV2.S vaccine versus placebo. This receptor chain uses TRBV28 and TRBJ1-2; the D gene is possibly TRBD1, with 5 bases matching. The receptor was derived from a person between 18 and 65 years old who received the Ad26.COV2.S COVID-19 vaccine or a placebo. CDR3 loop: CASSRGGYGYTF. The DNA sequence is given as TGTGCCAGCTCCCGTGGGGGATATGGCTACACCTTC.